This TCR beta chain was retrieved from a study of blood T cells in healthy people across ages. Findings and caveats of the study: Higher naive T cell percentage went strongly together with higher TCR beta diversity. Researchers deemed the diversity estimates from one million T cells underestimates.

Isolation recovered at least 6.5 million PBMCs from every sample. As regards this clonotype: Its matching antigen is unknown.

V was clipped by 5 bases and J by 15 bases, with 14 bases between them. The CDR3 contains 11 residues. The germline V gene has CDR1 DFQATT and CDR2 SNEGSKA (reference sequence). Through a sample-barcoded 5' primer and a J-beta primer mix, a second PCR was run for roughly 6 to 11 cycles. Sequencing of every sample gave 3 million or more CDR3-containing paired-end reads. TCRdb ran MiXCR on the 5' RACE reads and lists one entry per CDR3 protein. The sample has over 1,500,000 distinct CDR3 sequences; roughly 52% are singletons. The material sequenced was blood. The rearrangement joins TRBV20-1 to TRBJ1-6, with TRBD1 as a possible D gene (6 bases). The receptor was isolated from a woman aged 40 to 50 in good health. CDR3 sequence (DNA): TGCAGTGCTTGGGACATCCAGGGCCTCCACTTT. Protein: CSAWDIQGLHF.